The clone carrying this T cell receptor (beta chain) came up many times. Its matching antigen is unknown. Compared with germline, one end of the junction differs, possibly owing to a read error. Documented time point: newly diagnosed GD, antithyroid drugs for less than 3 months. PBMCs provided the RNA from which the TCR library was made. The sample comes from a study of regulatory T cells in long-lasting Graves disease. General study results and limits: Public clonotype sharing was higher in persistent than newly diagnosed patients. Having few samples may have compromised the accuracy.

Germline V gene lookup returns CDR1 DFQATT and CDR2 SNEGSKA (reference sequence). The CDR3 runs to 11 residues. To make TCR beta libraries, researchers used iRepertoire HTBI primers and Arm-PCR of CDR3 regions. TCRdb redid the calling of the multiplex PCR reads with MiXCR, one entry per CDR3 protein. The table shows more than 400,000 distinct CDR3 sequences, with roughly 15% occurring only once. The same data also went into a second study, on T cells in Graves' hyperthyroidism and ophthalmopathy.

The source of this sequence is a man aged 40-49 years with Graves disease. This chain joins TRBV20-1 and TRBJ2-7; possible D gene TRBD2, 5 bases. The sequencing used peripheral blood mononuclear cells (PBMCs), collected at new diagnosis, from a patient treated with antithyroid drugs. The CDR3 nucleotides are TGCAGTGCTAGCGGGAATTACGAGCAGTGCTTC. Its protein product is CSASGNYEQCF.